This T cell receptor beta chain was found in a study of radiotherapy plus CTLA-4 blockade in lung cancer. About the research overall: Disease control was present in more than 30% of patients, and objective responses in around 20%. General study points: Radiotherapy was combined with ipilimumab, and tumor-derived TCR clones then expanded in blood. Early clonal dynamics of blood T cells, together with interferon-beta, were reported as the best response predictor.

Notes on this clone: Its specificity is unknown.

Treatment of patients with chemo-refractory metastatic non-small-cell lung cancer consisted of focal radiation plus CTLA-4 blockade with ipilimumab. Libraries were prepared by immunoSEQ multiplex PCR; TCRdb keeps only in-frame clonotypes and omits some of them. Here the sample spans 81,000 or so clones, 78% being singletons. Losses at the gene ends were 6 bases for V and 5 bases for J; bases not matched to a gene: 2. From germline, CDR1 is SQVTM and CDR2 ANQGSEA. The CDR3 runs 14 residues. The sequencing here drew on peripheral blood, taken from a patient treated with radiotherapy plus ipilimumab. This TCR was sampled from a human donor with non-small cell lung cancer whose response to radiotherapy plus ipilimumab could not be evaluated. Some clones in this sample may be carry-over from other donors' samples. The chain uses TRBV29-1 and TRBJ2-3, with 16 bases fitting TRBD2. CDR3 in amino acids: CSVGLAGGVDTQYF. In nucleotides, the CDR3 is TGCAGCGTGGGACTAGCGGGGGGGGTAGATACGCAGTATTTT.